The 14 T cell receptor beta chains reported below all come from one sample, sequenced in a study of T cell clonality in common variable immunodeficiency. No antigen has been assigned to these receptors. Whole-study findings and limits: Common variable immunodeficiency TCR beta sequences reportedly had fewer deletions and N-nucleotide insertions.

Clones were read by immunoSEQ multiplex PCR, and TCRdb kept only the in-frame ones, dropping some. Singletons are absent from the sample, which has approximately 30,000 clones. Sequenced input: peripheral blood mononuclear cells. The receptors derive from a human donor with common variable immunodeficiency.

This clone has just a few counts. Sequencing ends 3 residues short of the CDR3 end; the germline J gene provides the rest. The rearrangement joins TRBV7-9 to TRBJ1-6, with D tentatively TRBD1 (6 bases). Germline V gives CDR1 SEHNR, CDR2 FQNEAQ (reference sequence). V lost 6 bases and J 6 bases, leaving 12 bases between the germline ends. The CDR3 is 14 amino acids. CDR3 region: CASRTGFLNSPLHF. The covered CDR3 bases are TGTGCCAGCAGAACAGGGTTTCTTAATTCACCC.

At least ten counts were recorded for this clone. The read finishes 3 residues shy of the CDR3 end, and the germline J gene is used to complete it. The rearrangement uses TRBV11-3 and TRBJ2-7; the match to TRBD2 covers 10 bases. The V segment lost 5 bases and the J segment 2 bases; nucleotides outside the gene matches: 3. CDR3 size: 14 residues. Germline CDR1 is SGHNT and CDR2 is YENEEA. The CDR3 sequence is CASSRTSGAYEQYF. The covered CDR3 bases are TGTGCCAGCAGCCGGACTAGCGGAGCCTACGAG.

With regard to this clone: The CDR3 end is not reached by the read, which stops 3 residues before it; the germline J gene fills it in. V usage is TRBV18 and J usage is TRBJ2-7; 11 nucleotides align to TRBD2. The V and J ends lost 5 bases and 0 bases, in that order; junction bases with no gene match: 6. Germline V gives CDR1 KGHSH, CDR2 LQKENI. This CDR3 region has 16 residues. CDR3 DNA, as far as it was read: TGTGCCAGCTCATCGGGGACTAGCGGCCTCTCCTACGAG. Protein product: CASSSGTSGLSYE. The full CDR3 reads CASSSGTSGLSYEQYF.

This clone has at least ten counts. Read sequence stops 3 residues before the CDR3 end, and the germline J gene provides the missing end. The chain carries TRBV2 and TRBJ2-1; no definite D call. V lost 5 bases, J lost 4 bases, and 6 bases lay in between. Germline CDR1 reads SNHLY; CDR2 reads FYNNEI. The CDR3 covers 12 residues. The sequenced CDR3 bases are TGTGCCAGCAGTCAGGATTACAATGAG. It specifies CASSQDYNE. The full CDR3 protein is CASSQDYNEQFF.

This clone was seen repeatedly, ten times or more. The CDR3 extends 3 residues past the end of the read, so its final part is completed from the germline J gene. The V call is TRBV20-1, the J call TRBJ2-1, with 8 bases aligning to TRBD2. Trimming at V came to 6 bases and at J to 7 bases, leaving 11 bases not matched to a gene. The CDR3 sequence is 14 residues long. CDR1 DFQATT and CDR2 SNEGSKA come from the germline V gene (reference sequence). The CDR3 DNA, read in part, is TGCAGTGCACCCTCAGCGGGAGTTCATAATGAG. This sequence encodes CSAPSAGVHNE. The whole CDR3 protein is CSAPSAGVHNEQFF.

A few counts support this clone. Sequencing ends 3 residues short of the CDR3 end; the germline J gene provides the rest. The J gene is TRBJ1-6, the V gene TRBV7-3, with TRBD1 identical over 9 bases. The germline V gene encodes CDR1 SGHTA and CDR2 FQGTGA. The V segment lost 5 bases and the J segment 7 bases; nucleotides outside the gene matches: 6. There are 15 residues in the CDR3. CDR3 in amino acids: CASSRTGQGNSPLHF. The CDR3 bases that were read are TGTGCCAGCAGCCGAACGGGACAGGGAAATTCACCC. Filled out from reference TRBV7-3 and TRBJ1-6, the complete variable domain reads GAGVSQTPSNKVTEKGKYVELRCDPISGHTALYWYRQSLGQGPEFLIYFQGTGAADDSGLPNDRFFAVRPEGSVSTLKIQRTERGDSAVYLCASSRTGQGNSPLHFGNGTRLTVT.

This clone was seen only a few times. The CDR3 goes on 3 residues after the read ends, and that part is filled in from the germline J gene. The chain recombines TRBV7-6 with TRBJ2-5; D is possibly TRBD1 (5 bases). CDR3 length: 13 amino acids. Germline-derived CDR1 and CDR2 are SGHVS and FNYEAQ. CDR3 sequence reads: CASSLAGADTQYF. Partial CDR3 DNA: TGTGCCAGCAGCTTAGCAGGGGCGGATACC.

A few counts support this clone. The read is 3 residues too short to cover the CDR3 end, so that end is filled in from the germline J gene. The V and J genes are TRBV30 and TRBJ2-1, with 7 bases matching TRBD1. The CDR3 is 15 residues long. The germline V gene encodes CDR1 GTSNPN and CDR2 SVGIG (reference sequence). Germline trimming cut 0 bases from V and 7 bases from J; bases unmatched to any gene: 9. CDR3 DNA, as far as it was read: TGTGCCTGGAGTGTACCAGGGGGAAGGTGGAATGAG. Residues: CAWSVPGGRWNE. The CDR3 reads in full as CAWSVPGGRWNEQFF. The full variable domain, completed using reference TRBV30 and TRBJ2-1, is SQTIHQWPATLVQPVGSPLSLECTVEGTSNPNLYWYRQAAGRGLQLLFYSVGIGQISSEVPQNLSASRPQDRQFILSSKKLLLSDSGFYLCAWSVPGGRWNEQFFGPGTRLTVL.

This clone was observed a few times. The read ends 3 residues before the CDR3 terminus; that terminus is restored from the germline J gene. The chain is built from TRBV5-1 and TRBJ2-5; D possibly corresponds to TRBD1 (6 bases). CDR1 and CDR2 from the germline V gene are SGHRS and YFSETQ. The CDR3 runs 13 residues. Deletions cut 5 bases from V and 1 base from J, with 9 bases between. The covered CDR3 bases are TGCGCCAGCAGACAGGGACCCCAAGAGACC. Residues: CASRQGPQET. In full, the CDR3 reads CASRQGPQETQYF.

In the case of this clone: The sequenced fragment ends 3 residues before the CDR3 boundary, so the rest is inferred from the germline J gene. J is TRBJ1-4 and V is TRBV2; TRBD1 is a possible D gene (6 bases). From germline, CDR1 is SNHLY and CDR2 FYNNEI. The CDR3 totals 12 residues. The sequenced CDR3 bases are TGTGCCAGCAGTCCACCGGACAGCCAA. It translates to CASSPPDSQ. The full CDR3 protein reads CASSPPDSQLFF. Variable domain in full (rest from reference TRBV2 and TRBJ1-4): EPEVTQTPSHQVTQMGQEVILRCVPISNHLYFYWYRQILGQKVEFLVSFYNNEISEKSEIFDDQFSVERPDGSNFTLKIRSTKLEDSAMYFCASSPPDSQLFFGSGTQLSVL.

Ten or more counts support this clone. The read ends 3 residues early relative to the CDR3; the germline J gene fills the gap. J is TRBJ2-3 and V is TRBV7-9; D not certain. The CDR3 runs 13 residues. Trimming cost V 0 bases and J 7 bases, with 8 bases left between them. Germline V CDR1 and CDR2: SEHNR, FQNEAQ (reference sequence). The CDR3 bases that were read are TGTGCCAGCAGCTTAGCGTCTCCTAATACG. Protein sequence: CASSLASPNT. The CDR3 in full is CASSLASPNTQYF. Using reference TRBV7-9 and TRBJ2-3 for the parts outside the CDR3, the full variable domain is DTGVSQNPRHKITKRGQNVTFRCDPISEHNRLYWYRQTLGQGPEFLTYFQNEAQLEKSRLLSDRFSAERPKGSFSTLEIQRTEQGDSAMYLCASSLASPNTQYFGPGTRLTVL.

The CDR3 loop reads CAWKPGTSRLNTEAFF. The sequenced part of the CDR3 DNA is TGTGCCTGGAAACCCGGGACAAGTAGGCTGAACACTGAA. The chain joins TRBV30 to TRBJ1-1, with a weak D call TRBD1 (6 bases). The sequence runs out 3 residues before the end of the CDR3; the remainder is reconstructed from the germline J gene. The CDR3 contains 16 residues. V was pared by 4 bases and J by 0 bases, with 18 bases between. The germline CDR1 and CDR2 sequences are GTSNPN and SVGIG (reference sequence).

This clone was detected a few times. The sequence runs out 3 residues before the end of the CDR3; the remainder is reconstructed from the germline J gene. This chain uses TRBV7-9 with TRBJ2-7; D call uncertain. With 2 bases removed from V and 6 bases from J, the gap between germline ends came to 14 bases. The V gene's germline CDR1 is SEHNR and CDR2 FQNEAQ (reference sequence). The CDR3 sequence is 14 residues long. The CDR3 loop is CASSLRQERSEQYF. Partial CDR3 DNA: TGTGCCAGCAGCTTAAGGCAGGAAAGAAGCGAG.

Comments on this clone: The CDR3 goes on 3 residues after the read ends, and that part is filled in from the germline J gene. The V and J genes are TRBV29-1 and TRBJ2-7, with 15 bases fitting TRBD2. This CDR3 is 13 amino acids long. V lost 7 bases, J lost 4 bases, and 2 bases stayed unmatched. Germline V gives CDR1 SQVTM, CDR2 ANQGSEA. The CDR3 loop reads CSGGLAGGYEQYF. The covered CDR3 bases are TGCAGCGGCGGACTAGCGGGAGGGTACGAG.